This section outlines one TCR beta chain sequence together with its context. Its specificity is unknown. It was second doses at about 4 or about 12 weeks that were pooled. The data originate from a study of T cell responses to AZD1222 COVID-19 vaccine. General study results and limits: No repertoire was sampled before or during the peak T cell response, only after it. The donor cohort was predominantly white British with a female majority, and clonal diversity may have been underestimated. Two doses of AZD1222 preceded a rise in Spike-specific TCR breadth and depth.

The method was immunoSEQ multiplex PCR; TCRdb's version includes in-frame clones alone and lacks a portion of them. This sample has around 160,000 clones, with roughly nine tenths found just once. This CDR3 spans 14 amino acids. Trimming pared 0 bases from V and 5 bases from J, leaving 10 bases between. Germline assignment: CDR1 LGHNA and CDR2 YSLEER. The TCR was taken from an adult who received the AZD1222 COVID-19 vaccine. The chain combines TRBV4-3 with TRBJ1-2, with D unclear. The specimen was peripheral blood, collected 28 days after the second AZD1222 dose. The CDR3 protein is CASSQERSRYGYTF. CDR3 bases: TGCGCCAGCAGCCAAGAGCGCAGCCGATATGGCTACACCTTC.